This T cell receptor beta chain was recorded in a study of blood T cell repertoires in COVID-19. Turning to the study itself: The study drew acute and convalescent COVID-19 samples from the United States, Italy and Spain. T cells, B-cell-depleted T cells, or PBMCs supplied cDNA or gDNA.

The CDR3 is 17 residues long. Trimming took 1 base from V and 3 from J; bases not matched to a gene: 8. Germline V CDR1 and CDR2: SGHAT, FQNNGV. Authors' processing steps: Nucleated cell number was recorded as an estimate derived from reference gene primer amplification. The assay was immunoSEQ multiplex PCR, and TCRdb's table has in-frame clones only and misses some. The D gene and trimming were derived from the DNA, and the V and J assignments and clone size from that table. This sample yields 52,000 or so clones, of which approximately 90% are seen a single time; approximately 2.6% belongs to the top ten.

This receptor was identified in an older man with acute or convalescent COVID-19. The sample taken for sequencing was peripheral blood. This chain links TRBV11-2 with TRBJ2-2; 7 bases are a match to TRBD1. CDR3 loop: CASSLGYGQGDTGELFF. The CDR3 nucleotides are TGTGCCAGCAGCTTAGGTTATGGGCAGGGGGACACCGGGGAGCTGTTTTTT.